These 32 T cell receptor beta chains came from one sample sequenced in a study of early T cells in non-severe SARS-CoV-2 infection. TCRdb recomputed calls from the 5' RACE reads with MiXCR, one row per CDR3 protein. Of tens of thousands of distinct CDR3 sequences in the sample, about 9.3% were seen once. The source material was whole blood. Receptor source: an adult who was a healthcare worker with PCR-confirmed SARS-CoV-2 infection or an uninfected control (not recorded which).

The chain is built from TRBV12-3 or TRBV12-4 and TRBJ2-7; 7 bases are a match to TRBD2. The CDR3 consists of 16 residues. V shed 3 bases, J shed 1 base, and the junction held 9 bases outside the gene matches. The CDR3 DNA is TGTGCCAGCAGTTTGCCAAACCTAGCGGAGTCCTACGAGCAGTACTTC. Translated, it gives CASSLPNLAESYEQYF.

This clonotype was seen at least ten times. This chain uses TRBV5-1 with TRBJ2-7; TRBD2 agrees at 11 bases. Germline V gene sequence: CDR1 SGHRS, CDR2 YFSETQ. J lost 2 bases, V lost 0 bases, and 4 bases had no gene match. The CDR3 runs 16 residues. The CDR3, as DNA: TGCGCCAGCAGCTTGGCCGGGACTAGCGGTACCTACGAGCAGTACTTC. Protein product: CASSLAGTSGTYEQYF.

This clonotype was seen a few times. The chain uses TRBV12-3 or TRBV12-4 and TRBJ2-3; perhaps D is TRBD1 or TRBD2 (5 bases each). Trimming left V 0 bases short and J 1 base short, with 8 bases between. The CDR3 loop spans 15 amino acids. CDR3: CASSLAGVGTDTQYF. The CDR3 nucleotides read TGTGCCAGCAGTTTAGCGGGGGTGGGCACAGATACGCAGTATTTT.

This chain joins TRBV6-1 and TRBJ2-7; 8 bases agree with TRBD2. From germline, CDR1 is MNHNS and CDR2 SASEGT. This CDR3 has 16 residues. The V segment lost 5 bases and the J segment 4 bases; nucleotides outside the gene matches: 13. The DNA for the CDR3 is TGTGCCAGCAGTCCGCCGGTGCGAGCGGGGGTGTACGAGCAGTACTTC. Amino acids: CASSPPVRAGVYEQYF.

The table lists this clonotype with a count of one. The chain is built from TRBV10-3 and TRBJ2-5, with 7 bases identical to TRBD1. V trimming: 2 bases; J trimming: 5 bases; junction bases outside the gene matches: 8. Germline CDR1 and CDR2: ENHRY and SYGVKD. There are 15 residues in the CDR3. CDR3 region: CAISEMKGGSETQYF. Written as DNA, the CDR3 is TGTGCCATCAGTGAGATGAAAGGGGGCTCGGAGACCCAGTACTTC.

The V gene is TRBV25-1, the J gene TRBJ2-1, with 7 bases aligning to TRBD2. CDR3 length equals 14 residues. Germline assignment: CDR1 MGHDK and CDR2 SYGVNS. V shed 3 bases and J 1 base; nucleotides not matched to a gene: 0. CDR3 loop: CASSEGGSYNEQFF. The CDR3 DNA reads TGTGCCAGCAGTGAGGGGGGGTCCTACAATGAGCAGTTCTTC. Full variable domain (missing parts from reference TRBV25-1 and TRBJ2-1): EADIYQTPRYLVIGTGKKITLECSQTMGHDKMYWYQQDPGMELHLIHYSYGVNSTEKGDLSSESTVSRIRTEHFPLTLESARPSHTSQYLCASSEGGSYNEQFFGPGTRLTVL.

V is TRBV10-1 and J is TRBJ2-6; D gene uncertain. Per germline, CDR1 WNHNN and CDR2 SYGVQD (reference sequence). The CDR3 is 13 amino acids. V dropped 4 bases and J dropped 0 bases, with 1 base sitting between them. The CDR3 spells CASSVSGANVLTF. CDR3 in DNA: TGCGCCAGCAGTGTCTCTGGGGCCAACGTCCTGACTTTC.

This clonotype was counted many times. The chain couples TRBV29-1 to TRBJ2-4; 15 positions agree with TRBD2. CDR1 and CDR2 from the germline V gene are SQVTM and ANQGSEA. The CDR3 spans 17 residues. The CDR3 DNA follows: TGCACCCCGGTCTGGACTAGCGGGGGGGAAGCCAAAAACATTCAGTACTTC. Protein sequence: CTPVWTSGGEAKNIQYF. The whole variable domain, remainder taken from reference TRBV29-1 and TRBJ2-4, is SAVISQKPSRDICQRGTSLTIQCQVDSQVTMMFWYRQQPGQSLTLIATANQGSEATYESGFVIDKFPISRPNLTFSTLTVSNMSPEDSSIYLCTPVWTSGGEAKNIQYFGAGTRLSVL.

This clonotype has ten or more counts. The junction departs from germline at one end; a sequencing error may be responsible. The chain is built from TRBV5-8 and TRBJ2-2; D is possibly TRBD1 (6 bases). Germline loops: CDR1 SGHTS, CDR2 YDEGEE. This CDR3 comprises 18 residues. CDR3: CASSFLNEGGVGAGELFF. The CDR3 DNA reads TGTGCCAGCAGCTTCTTGAATGAAGGGGGTGTGGGAGCCGGAGAGCTGTTTTTT.

This clonotype was observed a few times. As DNA, the CDR3 is TGTGCCAGCAGTTTGAGGGGGGCTGGCACCGGGGAGCTGTTTTTT. Translation: CASSLRGAGTGELFF. The chain uses TRBV12-3 or TRBV12-4 and TRBJ2-2; D possibly matches TRBD1 or TRBD2 (6 bases each). The CDR3 loop spans 15 amino acids. Trimming removed 3 bases from V and 4 bases from J, with 12 bases in between.

This clonotype was found many times. V gene TRBV10-3 combines with J gene TRBJ2-7; 11 positions match TRBD1. Germline V gene lookup returns CDR1 ENHRY and CDR2 SYGVKD. CDR3 length: 14 amino acids. V shed 5 bases and J 3 bases; nucleotides not matched to a gene: 3. CDR3 sequence reads: CAISSGTGGYEQYF. The CDR3 DNA reads as TGTGCCATCAGTTCCGGGACAGGGGGCTACGAGCAGTACTTC.

This clonotype occurred a few times. This chain uses TRBV30 with TRBJ2-5, with D tentatively TRBD1 (5 bases). V lost 1 base and J lost 5, with 5 bases in between. This CDR3 contains 11 residues. The germline gives CDR1 GTSNPN, CDR2 SVGIG (reference sequence). The CDR3 reads CAWSGGETQYF. For the CDR3, the DNA is TGTGCCTGGAGTGGGGGCGAGACCCAGTACTTC.

This clonotype was recorded at least ten times. The J gene is TRBJ2-7, the V gene TRBV6-5, with 7 nucleotides matching TRBD1. V was clipped by 2 bases and J by 3 bases; unmatched bases: 13. The length of the CDR3 is 17 residues. Germline-derived CDR1 and CDR2 are MNHEY and SVGAGI. The CDR3 DNA is TGTGCCAGCAGTTACAGATTTGCCGGGACAGTCTTCTACGAGCAGTACTTC. Translating it yields CASSYRFAGTVFYEQYF.

Only a few counts were recorded for this clonotype. The chain is built from TRBV6-5 and TRBJ2-7; possibly TRBD1 for D (7 bases). Trimming took 9 bases from V and 3 from J, leaving 12 bases between them. This CDR3 has 12 amino acids. Germline assignment: CDR1 MNHEY and CDR2 SVGAGI. Here the CDR3 reads CARGGGFYEQYF. The DNA of the CDR3 is TGTGCCAGAGGAGGGGGCTTCTACGAGCAGTACTTC.

This clonotype has ten or more counts. The chain recombines TRBV25-1 with TRBJ2-7; D may match TRBD1 or TRBD2 (5 bases each). The germline V gene encodes CDR1 MGHDK and CDR2 SYGVNS. V lost 5 bases, J lost 0 bases, and 8 bases lay in between. This CDR3 has 13 amino acids. In DNA, the CDR3 is TGTGCCAGCAGTTCGGGGCGCTCCTACGAGCAGTACTTC. It specifies CASSSGRSYEQYF.

A few counts support this clonotype. The genes are TRBV25-1 and TRBJ2-1; 11 positions agree with TRBD2. This CDR3 comprises 18 residues. CDR1 and CDR2 from the germline V gene are MGHDK and SYGVNS. The ends lost 3 bases at V and 6 bases at J; junction bases unmatched: 13. The CDR3 spells CASSESGRASGRSNEQFF. The DNA for the CDR3 is TGTGCCAGCAGTGAGTCCGGGAGGGCTAGCGGGAGGAGCAATGAGCAGTTCTTC.

This clonotype was seen repeatedly, ten times or more. This chain connects TRBV7-9 to TRBJ2-2; no firm D call. Per the germline V gene, CDR1 is SEHNR and CDR2 is FQNEAQ (reference sequence). V lost 4 bases, J lost 5 bases, and 14 bases lay in between. The CDR3 is 15 residues long. The CDR3 region is CASSSLDSRTGELFF. The CDR3 nucleotides are TGTGCCAGCAGCTCACTCGACTCCCGAACCGGGGAGCTGTTTTTT. Filled out from reference TRBV7-9 and TRBJ2-2, the complete variable domain reads DTGVSQNPRHKITKRGQNVTFRCDPISEHNRLYWYRQTLGQGPEFLTYFQNEAQLEKSRLLSDRFSAERPKGSFSTLEIQRTEQGDSAMYLCASSSLDSRTGELFFGEGSRLTVL.

The sample holds many counts of this clonotype. V usage is TRBV5-1 and J usage is TRBJ1-5; D uncertain. V was trimmed by 0 bases and J by 1 base, leaving 5 bases between them. CDR3 length: 14 amino acids. Germline values: CDR1 SGHRS, CDR2 YFSETQ. The CDR3 bases are TGCGCCAGCAGCTTGGATGGGAGCAATCAGCCCCAGCATTTT. This sequence encodes CASSLDGSNQPQHF.

The CDR3 protein is CASKQGGQGAYEQYF. Written as DNA, the CDR3 is TGTGCCAGCAAGCAAGGGGGACAGGGCGCCTACGAGCAGTACTTC. The genes are TRBV28 and TRBJ2-7; 9 bases are shared with TRBD1. The CDR3 covers 15 residues. Germline-derived CDR1 and CDR2 are MDHEN and SYDVKM. The ends lost 7 bases at V and 2 bases at J; junction bases unmatched: 9.

In the case of this clonotype: One end of the junction varies from germline; a read error may be responsible. The chain joins TRBV12-5 to TRBJ2-3; 11 bases line up with TRBD1. The CDR3 has 14 amino acids. Germline V gives CDR1 LGHNT, CDR2 FRNRAP. CDR3 in DNA: TGTGCCAGTGGTTGGACAGGGGGCCGTGATACGCAGTATTTT. Protein product: CASGWTGGRDTQYF. Looking up the rest from reference TRBV12-5 and TRBJ2-3 gives the full variable domain: DARVTQTPRHKVTEMGQEVTMRCQPILGHNTVFWYRQTMMQGLELLAYFRNRAPLDDSGMPKDRFSAEMPDATLATLKIQPSEPRDSAVYFCASGWTGGRDTQYFGPGTRLTVL.

This clonotype was counted only a few times. This rearrangement joins TRBV9 to TRBJ2-1; 9 nucleotides line up with TRBD2. CDR3 length: 19 residues. Germline values: CDR1 SGDLS, CDR2 YYNGEE. Trimming at V came to 4 bases and at J to 0 bases, leaving 14 bases not matched to a gene. The CDR3, as DNA: TGTGCCAGCAGCCCTTCGTGGGTAGCGGGAGAGGGCTCCTACAATGAGCAGTTCTTC. Translation: CASSPSWVAGEGSYNEQFF.

Ten or more counts support this clonotype. The rearrangement uses TRBV3-1 and TRBJ2-3, with a possible D match to TRBD1 (5 bases). CDR3 length: 13 residues. Trimming left V 0 bases short and J 9 bases short, with 10 bases between. The germline V gene has CDR1 LGHDT and CDR2 YNNKEL (reference sequence). CDR3 sequence: CASSQEGKGTQYF. In DNA form, the CDR3 reads TGTGCCAGCAGCCAAGAGGGTAAGGGGACGCAGTATTTT.

The table lists this clonotype with many counts. This chain links TRBV7-2 with TRBJ2-6; D gene ambiguous. V lost 0 bases and J lost 0, with 9 bases in between. The CDR3 length is 17 residues. Germline assignment: CDR1 SGHTA and CDR2 FQGNSA. In DNA form, the CDR3 reads TGTGCCAGCAGCTTAGCCGCAACGGACTCTGGGGCCAACGTCCTGACTTTC. It yields the protein CASSLAATDSGANVLTF.

This clonotype showed up many times. The V and J genes are TRBV7-2 and TRBJ1-3; 8 bases fit TRBD1. V lost 4 bases to trimming and J lost 1 base; unmatched junction nucleotides: 3. Germline values: CDR1 SGHTA, CDR2 FQGNSA. This CDR3 is built from 15 residues. CDR3 sequence: CASSSYRGSGNTIYF. In DNA form, the CDR3 reads TGTGCCAGCAGCTCGTACAGGGGGTCTGGAAACACCATATATTTT.

A few counts support this clonotype. The rearrangement uses TRBV19 and TRBJ2-7; D ambiguous. Germline loops: CDR1 LNHDA, CDR2 SQIVND (reference sequence). The CDR3 consists of 13 residues. V gave up 3 bases and J gave up 3 bases, with 9 bases separating them. CDR3 coding DNA: TGTGCCAGTAGTATTCAGGCGGACTACGAGCAGTACTTC. It encodes CASSIQADYEQYF.

Many counts were recorded for this clonotype. This chain joins TRBV6-1 and TRBJ2-2; perhaps TRBD1 as D (6 bases). The CDR3 covers 15 residues. V lost 6 bases and J 6 bases, leaving 17 bases between the germline ends. CDR1 and CDR2 (germline): MNHNS, SASEGT. This chain's CDR3 is CASRVSWTAAGELFF. The CDR3 bases are TGTGCCAGCAGGGTGAGCTGGACAGCGGCCGGGGAGCTGTTTTTT.

This clonotype appeared a few times. The chain is built from TRBV5-8 and TRBJ2-7, with TRBD2 matching 13 bases. The germline CDR1 and CDR2 sequences are SGHTS and YDEGEE. V shed 4 bases, J shed 10 bases, and the junction held 8 bases outside the gene matches. The CDR3 spans 14 residues. CDR3 DNA: TGTGCCAGCAGCGGACTAGCGGGGGCCGCTCCTCAGTACTTC. Protein sequence: CASSGLAGAAPQYF.

This clonotype occurred a few times. The chain uses TRBV5-4 and TRBJ2-7; D is unresolved. Trimming pared 3 bases from V and 0 bases from J, leaving 10 bases between. The CDR3 runs to 14 residues. CDR1 and CDR2 (germline): SGHNT, YYREEE (reference sequence). The DNA for the CDR3 is TGTGCCAGCAGCTGGCGACCCAACTCCTACGAGCAGTACTTC. Protein sequence: CASSWRPNSYEQYF.

V gene TRBV9 combines with J gene TRBJ1-2; no firm D call. The CDR3 runs 15 residues. Trimming stripped 3 bases from V and 1 base from J, with 13 bases between. Germline CDR1 and CDR2: SGDLS and YYNGEE. CDR3 loop: CASSAPGHINYGYTF. CDR3 bases: TGTGCCAGCAGCGCTCCGGGCCATATTAACTATGGCTACACCTTC.

This clonotype was seen ten or more times. The rearrangement joins TRBV6-6 to TRBJ2-2, with 7 bases matching TRBD2. The CDR3 loop spans 18 amino acids. The germline V gene has CDR1 MNHNY and CDR2 SVGAGI (reference sequence). V was pared by 9 bases and J by 4 bases, with 20 bases of the junction left unmatched. CDR3: CARWSLAVLSKGTGELFF. CDR3 sequence (DNA): TGTGCCAGATGGAGTCTAGCGGTATTGAGCAAGGGCACCGGGGAGCTGTTTTTT.

Worth noting for this clonotype: Being one base from a much bigger clone, this may be a read error. The V call is TRBV20-1, the J call TRBJ2-7; no clear D gene. CDR3 length: 11 residues. Germline V gives CDR1 DFQATT, CDR2 SNEGSKA (reference sequence). CDR3 in amino acids: CSASVHDEQCF. Here the CDR3 DNA reads TGCAGTGCTAGTGTACACGACGAGCAGTGCTTC.

This clonotype was observed at least ten times. The chain employs TRBV3-1 and TRBJ2-1, with TRBD2 matching 9 bases. This CDR3 has 15 amino acids. V trimming: 5 bases; J trimming: 4 bases; junction bases outside the gene matches: 6. From germline, CDR1 is LGHDT and CDR2 YNNKEL (reference sequence). CDR3 loop: CASSALAGTYNEQFF. CDR3 DNA sequence: TGTGCCAGCAGCGCCCTAGCGGGGACTTACAATGAGCAGTTCTTC.